The clone carrying this T cell receptor beta chain was seen many times. What it binds is unknown. The germline CDR1 and CDR2 sequences are LGHNA and YSLEER. The CDR3 length is 12 residues. Trimming removed 0 bases at V and 12 bases at J, with 11 bases between. From RNA transcripts, TCR beta CDR3 regions were amplified. The study used the HTBI primer set for a first-round RT-PCR of the TCR CDR3. TCRdb reanalysed the multiplex PCR reads using MiXCR and keeps one entry per CDR3 protein. This repertoire shows about 360,000 distinct CDR3 sequences, 15% to 18% found once; its top ten account for 25% to 35%. This sample is drawn from a study of T cells in Graves' hyperthyroidism and ophthalmopathy. The hyperthyroidism was newly diagnosed and had lasted under 2 months; the patients were aged 18 to 65. On the basis of clinical symptoms, serum thyroxine and TRAb, thyroid ultrasound and orbital computed tomography, diagnoses were made.

Whole-study results and caveats: Expanded thyroid clonotypes (above 0.001) were mostly also found in blood. Ophthalmopathy was told apart from stable hyperthyroidism by a 13 V-J model.

The chain has TRBV4-3 and TRBJ2-5; maybe TRBD2 (7 bases). Input material: blood. The receptor was isolated from a woman aged 18-30 years with Graves' hyperthyroidism that later progressed to Graves' ophthalmopathy. CDR3 loop: CASSQDRGAKYF. The CDR3 DNA reads as TGCGCCAGCAGCCAAGATCGGGGGGCTAAGTACTTC.